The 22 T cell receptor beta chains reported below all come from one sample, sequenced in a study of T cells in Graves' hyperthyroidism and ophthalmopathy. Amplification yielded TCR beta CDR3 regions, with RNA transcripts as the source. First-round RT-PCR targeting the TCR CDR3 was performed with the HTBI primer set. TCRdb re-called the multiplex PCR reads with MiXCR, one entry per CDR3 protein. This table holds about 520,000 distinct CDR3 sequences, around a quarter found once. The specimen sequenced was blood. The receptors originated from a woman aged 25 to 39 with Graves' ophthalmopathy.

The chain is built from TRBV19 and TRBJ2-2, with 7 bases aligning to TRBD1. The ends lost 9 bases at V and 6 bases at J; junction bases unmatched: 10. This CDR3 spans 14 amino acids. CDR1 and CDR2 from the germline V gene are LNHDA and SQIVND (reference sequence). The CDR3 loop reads CASTDRARAGELFF. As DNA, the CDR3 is TGTGCCAGCACAGACAGGGCGCGGGCCGGGGAGCTGTTTTTT.

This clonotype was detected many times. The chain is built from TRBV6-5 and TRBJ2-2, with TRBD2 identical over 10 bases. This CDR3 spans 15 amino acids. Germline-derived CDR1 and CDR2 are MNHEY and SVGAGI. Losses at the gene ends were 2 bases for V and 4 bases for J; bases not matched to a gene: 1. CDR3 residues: CASSYSGGATGELFF. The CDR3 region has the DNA TGTGCCAGCAGTTACAGCGGGGGGGCCACCGGGGAGCTGTTTTTT.

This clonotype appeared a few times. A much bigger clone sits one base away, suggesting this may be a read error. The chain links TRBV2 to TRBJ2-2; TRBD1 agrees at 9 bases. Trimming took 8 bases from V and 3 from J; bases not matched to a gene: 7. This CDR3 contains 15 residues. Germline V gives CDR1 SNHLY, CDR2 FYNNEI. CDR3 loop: CASASQGADTGELFF. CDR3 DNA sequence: TGTGCCAGCGCCTCACAGGGGGCGGACACCGGGGAGCTGTTTTTT.

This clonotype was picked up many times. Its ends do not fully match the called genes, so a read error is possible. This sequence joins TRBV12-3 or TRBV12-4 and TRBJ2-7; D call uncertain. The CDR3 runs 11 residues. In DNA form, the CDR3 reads TGTGCCAGCAGTCTCTCCGACGAGCAGTACTTC. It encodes CASSLSDEQYF.

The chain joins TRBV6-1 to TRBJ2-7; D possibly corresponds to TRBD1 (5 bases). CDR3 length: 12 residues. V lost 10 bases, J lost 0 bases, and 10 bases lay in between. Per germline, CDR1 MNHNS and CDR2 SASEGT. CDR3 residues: CATHRSSYEQYF. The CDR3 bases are TGTGCCACCCACAGGAGCTCCTACGAGCAGTACTTC.

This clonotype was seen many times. Here the CDR3 reads CASSSSRQGSTDGVETQYF. DNA of the CDR3: TGTGCCAGCAGTTCCTCGCGACAGGGAAGTACCGACGGCGTGGAGACCCAGTACTTC. This sequence joins TRBV13 and TRBJ2-5; 7 bases line up with TRBD1. The V segment lost 6 bases and the J segment 5 bases; nucleotides outside the gene matches: 24. The CDR3 loop spans 19 amino acids. The V gene's germline CDR1 is PRHDT and CDR2 FYEKMQ (reference sequence).

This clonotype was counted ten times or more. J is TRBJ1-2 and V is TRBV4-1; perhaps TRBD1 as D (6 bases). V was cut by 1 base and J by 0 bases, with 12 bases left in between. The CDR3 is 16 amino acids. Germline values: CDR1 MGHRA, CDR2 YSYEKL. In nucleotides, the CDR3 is TGCGCCAGCAGCCAAGTACCGACAGGAGCTAACTATGGCTACACCTTC. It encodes CASSQVPTGANYGYTF.

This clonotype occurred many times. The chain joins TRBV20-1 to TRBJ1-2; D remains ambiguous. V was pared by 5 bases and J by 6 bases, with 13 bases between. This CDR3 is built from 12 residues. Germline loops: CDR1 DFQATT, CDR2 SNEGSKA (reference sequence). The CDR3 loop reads CSAPLYSDGYTF. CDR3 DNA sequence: TGCAGTGCTCCGCTTTATAGCGATGGCTACACCTTC.

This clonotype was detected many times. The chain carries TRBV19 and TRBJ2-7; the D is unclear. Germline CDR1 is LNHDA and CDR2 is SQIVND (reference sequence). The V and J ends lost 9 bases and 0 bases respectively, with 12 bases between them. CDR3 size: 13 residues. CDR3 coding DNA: TGTGCCAGCCAACCAGGTAACTCCTACGAGCAGTACTTC. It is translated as CASQPGNSYEQYF.

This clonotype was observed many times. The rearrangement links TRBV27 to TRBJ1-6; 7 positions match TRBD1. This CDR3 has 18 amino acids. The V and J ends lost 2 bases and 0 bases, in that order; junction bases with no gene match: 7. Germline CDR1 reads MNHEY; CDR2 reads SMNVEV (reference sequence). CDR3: CASSLRGRESSYNSPLHF. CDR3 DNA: TGTGCCAGCAGTTTAAGGGGGCGGGAGAGCTCCTATAATTCACCCCTCCACTTT.

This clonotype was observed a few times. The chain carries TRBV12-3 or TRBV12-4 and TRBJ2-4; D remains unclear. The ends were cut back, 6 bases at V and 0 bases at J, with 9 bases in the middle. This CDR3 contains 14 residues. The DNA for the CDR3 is TGTGCCAGCAGCGAGGAGCTAGCCAAAAACATTCAGTACTTC. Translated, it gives CASSEELAKNIQYF.

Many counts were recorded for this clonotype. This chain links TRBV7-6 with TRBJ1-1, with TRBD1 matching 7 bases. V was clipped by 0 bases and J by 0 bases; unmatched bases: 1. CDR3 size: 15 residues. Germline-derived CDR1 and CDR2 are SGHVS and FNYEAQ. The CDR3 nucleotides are TGTGCCAGCAGCTTAGCAGGGACAGTGAACACTGAAGCTTTCTTT. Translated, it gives CASSLAGTVNTEAFF.

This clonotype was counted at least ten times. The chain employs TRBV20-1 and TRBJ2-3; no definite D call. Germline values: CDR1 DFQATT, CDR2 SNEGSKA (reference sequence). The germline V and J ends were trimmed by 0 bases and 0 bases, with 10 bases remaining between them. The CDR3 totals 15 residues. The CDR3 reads CSARDRPFSTDTQYF. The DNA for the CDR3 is TGCAGTGCTAGAGATCGACCCTTTAGCACAGATACGCAGTATTTT.

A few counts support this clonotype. The CDR3 reads CASRTSSGKRLDSSEAFF. Written as DNA, the CDR3 is TGTGCCAGCAGAACATCCTCAGGGAAAAGGCTCGATTCGTCTGAAGCTTTCTTT. V gene TRBV6-2 or TRBV6-3 combines with J gene TRBJ1-1; TRBD1 might be the D (5 bases). Deletions cut 6 bases from V and 6 bases from J, with 29 bases between. The CDR3 length is 18 residues. CDR1 and CDR2 from the germline V gene are MNHEY and SVGEGT.

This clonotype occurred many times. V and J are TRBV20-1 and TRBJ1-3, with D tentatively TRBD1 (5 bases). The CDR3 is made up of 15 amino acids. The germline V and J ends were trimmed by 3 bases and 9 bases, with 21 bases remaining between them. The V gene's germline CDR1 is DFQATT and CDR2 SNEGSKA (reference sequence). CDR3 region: CSASRDFSLGGTIYF. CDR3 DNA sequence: TGCAGTGCTAGCCGGGACTTCTCCCTTGGAGGCACCATATATTTT.

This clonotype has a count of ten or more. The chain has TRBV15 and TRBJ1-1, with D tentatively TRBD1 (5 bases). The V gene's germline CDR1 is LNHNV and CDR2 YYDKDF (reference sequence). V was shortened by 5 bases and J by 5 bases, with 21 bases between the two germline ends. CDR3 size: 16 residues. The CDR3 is CATSVLGSGGGTEAFF. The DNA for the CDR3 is TGTGCCACCAGCGTACTAGGGTCGGGGGGAGGAACTGAAGCTTTCTTT.

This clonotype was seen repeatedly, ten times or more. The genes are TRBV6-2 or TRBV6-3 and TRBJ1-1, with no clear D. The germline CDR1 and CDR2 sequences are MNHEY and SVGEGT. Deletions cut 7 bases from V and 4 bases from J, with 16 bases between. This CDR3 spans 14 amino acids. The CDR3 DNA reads TGTGCCAGCACCATGACTGCTATCGGCACTGAAGCTTTCTTT. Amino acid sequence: CASTMTAIGTEAFF.

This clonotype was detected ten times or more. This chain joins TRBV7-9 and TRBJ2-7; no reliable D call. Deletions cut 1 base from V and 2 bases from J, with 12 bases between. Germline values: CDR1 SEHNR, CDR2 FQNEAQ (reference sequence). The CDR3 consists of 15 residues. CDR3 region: CASSLVARVPYEQYF. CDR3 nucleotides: TGTGCCAGCAGCTTAGTGGCTCGCGTCCCCTACGAGCAGTACTTC.

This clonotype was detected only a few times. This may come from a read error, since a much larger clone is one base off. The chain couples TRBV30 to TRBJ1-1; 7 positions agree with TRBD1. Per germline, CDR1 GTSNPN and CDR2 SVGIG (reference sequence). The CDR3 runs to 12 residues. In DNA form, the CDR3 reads TGTGTCTGGAGCCCGGGACAGTCTGAAGCTTTCTTT. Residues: CVWSPGQSEAFF.

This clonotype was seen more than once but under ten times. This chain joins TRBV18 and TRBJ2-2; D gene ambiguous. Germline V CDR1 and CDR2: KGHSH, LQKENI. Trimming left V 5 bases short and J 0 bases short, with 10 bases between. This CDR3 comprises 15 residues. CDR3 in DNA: TGTGCCAGCTCATTGTGGGGATCGAACACCGGGGAGCTGTTTTTT. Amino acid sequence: CASSLWGSNTGELFF.

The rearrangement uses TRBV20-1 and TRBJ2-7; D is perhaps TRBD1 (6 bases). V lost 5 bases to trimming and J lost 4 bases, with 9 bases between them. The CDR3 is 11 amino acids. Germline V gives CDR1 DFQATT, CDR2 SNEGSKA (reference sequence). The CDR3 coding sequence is TGCAGTGCTGTCGGACAGTACGAGCAGTACTTC. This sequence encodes CSAVGQYEQYF.

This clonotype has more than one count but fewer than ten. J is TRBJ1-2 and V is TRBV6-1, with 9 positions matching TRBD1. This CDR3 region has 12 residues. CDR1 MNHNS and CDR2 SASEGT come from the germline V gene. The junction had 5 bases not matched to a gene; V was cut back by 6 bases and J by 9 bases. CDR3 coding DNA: TGTGCCAGCAGCCGGGACAGGGAACGCTACACCTTC. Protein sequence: CASSRDRERYTF.